This TCR beta chain appears in the sequencing data of a study of long-term antiretroviral therapy in people with HIV (dated 2022 in TCRdb). Regarding the study in general: The earliest samples were collected roughly a decade before the 2015 WHO recommendation for immediate ART, at a time when ART was usually postponed until CD4 counts fell. A retrospective serial study tested whether changes in peripheral blood TRB repertoire composition and diversity were associated with ART initiation and durable HIV suppression. From a few dozen adults with confirmed HIV infection, the cohort provided fewer than 200 cryopreserved PBMC samples, gathered serially across a mean of about six years (range 1-12). Among the approximately 32 participants with HIV, eleven were female. No cross-contamination during QIAcube processing was shown when test extractions of a monoclonal T-cell line were performed alongside 33 polyclonal samples. Beyond this particular receptor, the publication reports: The samples span the years 2004 to 2017, and the ART regimens used at that time may not be as effective as current regimens. Inferences about post-ART repertoire changes are limited because no data were available on ART adherence, viral resistance or therapy changes. Because PBMC availability was limited, only the TCR beta chain was sequenced, with no alpha chain pairing. Because pre-ART samples had limited cell numbers, profiling was done on unsorted PBMC rather than on sorted CD4+ and CD8+ T cells. At every time point, the repertoire was dominated by expanded TRB clones first identified before ART initiation, although this dominance fluctuated and, in many PLHIV, declined after ART. Narrower CDR3 length ranges were observed in HIV repertoires than in controls, and an antigen-experienced repertoire with only a slight naive shift after ART was suggested by the network structure. Starting ART was linked to a significant rise in TRB diversity, yet even with long-term ART the diversity remained significantly lower than in transplant donor controls.

Of note for this clone: The specificity of this receptor is unknown. Base qualities were left out, and no much larger clone turns up one base away.

Inclusion was restricted to participants for whom at least one PBMC sample before ART initiation and at least two post-ART samples were available. Every participant with HIV received treatment in the United States of America. Before DNA extraction, cryopreserved samples containing about 0.9-10 million PBMC were thawed and washed. At the time of the earliest PBMC sample, participants with HIV were aged between roughly 20 and 54 years. Each participant contributed PBMC samples from 1-4 timepoints before ART initiation and 2-8 timepoints after ART initiation, with a median of 7 samples. Serial HIV viral load, CD4+ T-cell count, ART history and demographic data were obtained for every participant. Genomic DNA was extracted from unsorted PBMC with a Qiagen kit on a QIAcube, processed in batches of 12 samples. The immunoSEQ hsTCRB v3.0 assay was used at survey level resolution to sequence the TRB variable region. TRB sequencing targeted a depth of about 35,000-50,000 T-cell genomes per sample. Pooled TRB libraries were sequenced on an Illumina MiSeq with a v3 150-cycle kit. On the authors' methods: Repertoire analysis was run in R within a reproducible Nextflow workflow that covered QC, data transformation and analysis. LymphoSeq2, an R package for exploring AIRR-Seq data, was used to implement custom analyses. After excluding several samples that yielded fewer than 5000 total TRB sequences, 150 to 200 HIV repertoires remained for analysis. Among the approximately 190 retained HIV repertoires, fewer than 65 were collected before ART initiation and some 130 after ART initiation. Repertoires were downsampled to 5000 TRB nucleotide sequences, and summary statistics were averaged over 100 downsampling iterations. TRB sequences were retained for analysis only if CDR3 regions of at least seven amino acids were present. Diversity was assessed using a clonality score derived from Shannon entropy and using the Gini coefficient. In the repertoire networks, any two of the top 5000 CDR3 amino acid sequences were linked whenever the two sequences differed by an edit distance of one. For TRB CDR3 amino acid sequences, antigen specificity groups and MHC restriction were predicted with GLIPH2. To flag known associations with CMV, EBV, HIV or tissue antigens, CDR3 amino acid sequences were compared against VDJdb and McPAS-TCR. Pre-ART, post-ART and control groups were compared with Wilcoxon signed-rank tests and Holm-Bonferroni correction. Entries here come from immuneACCESS through TCRdb and include only in-frame sequences with V and J called. Some clones fail to appear in such tables; in the studies checked, an unresolved V gene covers under half of the shortfall, and the cause of the remainder is unknown. The V and J calls and clone size come from that table; D and trimming were worked out from the DNA. This sample holds tens of thousands of clones; approximately 80% were observed only once. 5.5% to 6% of the sample is taken by the ten largest.

From a lookup of the germline V gene, CDR1 and CDR2 are SGHRS and YFSETQ. From the cysteine through the phenylalanine, the CDR3 covers 12 amino acids. Only CDR3 DNA is held: 36 bases, read in frame from base 1. Between the V and J ends, shortened by 0 bases and 6 bases respectively, the junction contains 6 bases. The V gene is TRBV5-1 and the J gene is TRBJ1-2; no confident D gene assignment can be made. This specimen consisted of unsorted PBMCs, obtained 1.1 years before starting antiretroviral therapy. The receptor's source is a woman under 40 with HIV. The DNA reads TGCGCCAGCAGCTTGGATACCCATGGCTACACCTTC. Its protein reads: CASSLDTHGYTF.